This TCR beta chain came from a study of memory CD4+ T cells and cytomegalovirus serostatus (dated by TCRdb to 2018 to 2020). Turning to the overall study: The cohort comprised around 35 healthy Belgian adults, 9 CMV seropositive and some 25 CMV seronegative. To replicate a published TCR-based CMV serostatus classifier, the researchers sequenced the CD4+ memory TCRbeta repertoires of a Belgian cohort whose cytomegalovirus serostatus was known.

Points on this clone: The clone's antigen remains unknown. Per-base qualities were not stored, and no clone one base away is much larger.

Genomic DNA was extracted from sorted cells with the Quick-DNA Microprep Kit. TCRbeta DNA was amplified with the immunoSEQ hsTCRbeta kit following the manufacturer's protocol. TCRbeta libraries were sequenced on an Illumina MiSeq instrument. As for the original processing: Removing out-of-frame sequences left fewer than 2.5 million distinct TCRbeta sequences, an average of around 67,000 per individual. Each individual was scored according to the count of some 160 previously reported CMV-associated TCRbeta sequences and the total productive distinct TCRbeta count. A beta-binomial model was reimplemented in Python, and random forests from scikit-learn, run with default parameters, were trained on data from the US cohort. Classifier performance on the Belgian cohort was summarized as median AUC with percentile confidence intervals calculated over 10,000 bootstrap iterations. In its TCRdb copy, this immuneACCESS table keeps in-frame sequences only and misses some clones. Where compared with another copy, unresolved V genes explain less than half of these, and the others have no known cause. V and J calls and clone size come straight from that table; D and trimming were deduced from the DNA. The sample table contains some 53,000 clones; only one count was recorded for roughly 80% of them. Together, the top ten hold 0.77% of the sample.

The CDR3 runs 13 amino acids, cysteine and phenylalanine included. Only the CDR3 region is kept as DNA, spanning 39 bases read in frame from base 1. Trimming removed 3 bases from V and 11 bases from J, leaving 17 bases between the germline ends. The germline V gene provides CDR1 SGHRS and CDR2 YFSETQ. Beyond this particular receptor, the publication reports: A median bootstrapped AUC of 0.95 with a 95% CI of 0.76-1.00 was achieved on the Belgian cohort by the original-framework classifier. The results were interpreted as suggesting that the CMV-associated TCR signature is largely present in the CD4+ memory repertoire. Only CD4+CD45RO+ memory cells were sequenced, in contrast to the original study, in which naive and memory CD4+ and CD8+ populations were covered. CMV serostatus prediction reached a median bootstrapped AUC of about 0.94 with the original framework and approximately 0.92 with a US-trained random forest. Among the 150 to 200 previously reported CMV-associated TCRbeta sequences, 67 showed up in the CD4+ memory repertoires, with each one found in between one and five individuals.

Single viable CD3+CD4+CD8-CD45RO+ cells were sorted as memory CD4+ T cells on a FACSAria II. CMV serostatus was determined with a Roche Elecsys assay detecting serum IgG against CMV pp150, pp28, p38 and p52. Once the samples were thawed, total CD4+ T cells were enriched through positive selection using CD4 magnetic microbeads. The samples came from a different study that was designed specifically to examine the CD4+ T cell memory repertoire. Peripheral blood mononuclear cells were isolated and cryopreserved according to standard operating procedures, and serum was stored at -80 degrees C. The staining relied on CD3-PerCP (BW264/56), CD4-APC (RPA-T4), CD45RO-PE (UCHT1) and CD8-Pacific Orange (3B5) antibodies, and Sytox blue was used to exclude non-viable cells.

The chain was built from TRBV5-1 and TRBJ1-1, and perhaps TRBD1 as D gene, on 5 matching bases. The sequencing sample was made of memory CD4+ T cells from blood. The receptor was isolated from an adult in good health and CMV-seronegative. DNA sequence: TGCGCCAGCAGCTCGTCCGTGGGGGGTGAGGCTTTCTTT. The resulting protein is CASSSSVGGEAFF.